The T cell receptor (beta chain) under discussion was sequenced for a study of Ad26.COV2.S vaccination and SARS-CoV-2 variants. Study-level results: It was vaccine recipients, not placebo recipients, who had the higher spike-specific TCR breadth. Reported findings describe substantial breadth in spike-specific CD8+ and CD4+ T cell responses following vaccination.

As to this clone: Its matching antigen is unknown.

The treatment here: around 19 received Ad26.COV2.S at low or high dose, single or two shots; about 5 received placebo; per-sample allocation not given. Specimens were obtained on day 63 following the first vaccine or placebo injection. In Boston, the donor was an adult between 18-55 years of age. The shot given was an Ad26 vector that makes Wuhan-strain SARS-CoV-2 spike. Method: immunoSEQ multiplex PCR; TCRdb's copy keeps in-frame clones and lacks some. The repertoire includes about 430,000 clones, 90% of them detected once, and approximately 12% sits in the top ten. The clonotype originates from a person between 18 and 65 years old who received the Ad26.COV2.S COVID-19 vaccine or a placebo. Material: peripheral blood, obtained in a trial of Ad26.COV2.S vaccine versus placebo.

CDR3 nucleotide sequence: TGTGCCAGCAGTGAATCGGGAGCGGGAAACATTCAGTACTTC. Its protein is CASSESGAGNIQYF. The chain links TRBV27 to TRBJ2-4; possibly TRBD2 for D (6 bases). Trimming removed 5 bases from V and 6 bases from J, with 14 bases in between. CDR3 length: 14 residues. CDR1 MNHEY and CDR2 SMNVEV come from the germline V gene (reference sequence).